The entry below gives a single T cell receptor beta chain sequence along with its context. Its antigen is unidentified. Next came a second PCR, run for about 6 to 12 cycles, which used a sample-barcoded 5' primer along with a J-beta primer mix. MiXCR was run by TCRdb on the 5' RACE reads, yielding one entry per CDR3 protein. Of roughly 1.5 million distinct CDR3 sequences listed, 42% were seen once; the top ten hold about 3.8%. The sample is drawn from a study of blood T cells in healthy people across ages. Whole-study results and caveats: TCR beta diversity was tightly associated with the proportion of naive T cells.

The CDR3 is 14 amino acids. V lost 2 bases to trimming and J lost 5 bases, with 14 bases between them. Looked up from germline, CDR1 is SQVTM and CDR2 is ANQGSEA. Source material: blood. The sequence was collected from a woman younger than 35 in good health. This chain connects TRBV29-1 to TRBJ2-3; D unclear. The chain's CDR3 is CSVEPVSLGDTQYF. For the CDR3, the DNA is TGCAGCGTTGAACCAGTCTCCCTGGGAGATACGCAGTATTTT.